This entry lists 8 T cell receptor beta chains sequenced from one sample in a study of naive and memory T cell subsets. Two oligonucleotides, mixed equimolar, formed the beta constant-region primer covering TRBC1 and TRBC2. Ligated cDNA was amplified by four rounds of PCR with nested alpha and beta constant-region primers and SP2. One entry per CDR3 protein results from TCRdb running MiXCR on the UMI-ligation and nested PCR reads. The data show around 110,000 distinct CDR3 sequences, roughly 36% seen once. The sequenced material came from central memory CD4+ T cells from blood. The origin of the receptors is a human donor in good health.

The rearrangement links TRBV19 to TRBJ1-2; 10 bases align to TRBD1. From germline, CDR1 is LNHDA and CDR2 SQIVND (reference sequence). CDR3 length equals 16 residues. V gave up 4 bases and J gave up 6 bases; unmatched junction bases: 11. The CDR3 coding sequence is TGTGCCAGTAGTACCCTAACGGACAGGGGGGTGGATGGCTACACCTTC. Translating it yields CASSTLTDRGVDGYTF.

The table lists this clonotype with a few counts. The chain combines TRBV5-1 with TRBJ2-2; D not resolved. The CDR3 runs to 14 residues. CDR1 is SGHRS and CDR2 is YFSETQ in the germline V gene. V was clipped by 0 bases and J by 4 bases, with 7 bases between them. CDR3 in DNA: TGCGCCAGCAGCTTGGCACTGCGCACCGGGGAGCTGTTTTTT. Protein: CASSLALRTGELFF.

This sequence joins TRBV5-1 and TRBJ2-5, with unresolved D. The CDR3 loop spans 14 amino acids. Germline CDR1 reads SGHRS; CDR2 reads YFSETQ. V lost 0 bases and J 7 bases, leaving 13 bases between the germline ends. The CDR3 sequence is CASSLEAADLTQYF. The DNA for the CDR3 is TGCGCCAGCAGCTTGGAGGCAGCAGATCTGACCCAGTACTTC. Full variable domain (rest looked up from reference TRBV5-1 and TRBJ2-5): KAGVTQTPRYLIKTRGQQVTLSCSPISGHRSVSWYQQTPGQGLQFLFEYFSETQRNKGNFPGRFSGRQFSNSRSEMNVSTLELGDSALYLCASSLEAADLTQYFGPGTRLLVL.

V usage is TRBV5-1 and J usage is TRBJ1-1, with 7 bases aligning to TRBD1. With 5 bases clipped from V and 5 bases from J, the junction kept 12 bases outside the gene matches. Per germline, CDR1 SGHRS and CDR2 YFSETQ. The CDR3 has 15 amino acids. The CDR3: CASREGAPVGTEAFF. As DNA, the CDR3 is TGCGCCAGCAGGGAGGGGGCCCCGGTCGGAACTGAAGCTTTCTTT.

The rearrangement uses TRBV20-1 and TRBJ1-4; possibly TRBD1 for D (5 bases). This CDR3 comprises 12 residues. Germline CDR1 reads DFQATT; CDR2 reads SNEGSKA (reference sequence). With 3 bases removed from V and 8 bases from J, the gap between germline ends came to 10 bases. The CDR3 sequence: CSASGDSEKLFF. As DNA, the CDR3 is TGCAGTGCTAGTGGAGACAGCGAAAAACTGTTTTTT.

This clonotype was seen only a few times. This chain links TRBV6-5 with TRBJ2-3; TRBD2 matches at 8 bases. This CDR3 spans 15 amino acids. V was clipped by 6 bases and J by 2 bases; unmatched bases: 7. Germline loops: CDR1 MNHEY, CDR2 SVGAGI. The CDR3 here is CASSLGGGITDTQYF. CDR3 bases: TGTGCCAGCAGCCTCGGGGGGGGGATCACAGATACGCAGTATTTT.

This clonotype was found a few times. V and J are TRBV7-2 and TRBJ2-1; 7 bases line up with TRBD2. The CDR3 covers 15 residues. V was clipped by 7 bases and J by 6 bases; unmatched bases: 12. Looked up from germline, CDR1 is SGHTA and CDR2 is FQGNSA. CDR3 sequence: CASIRGREAGNEQFF. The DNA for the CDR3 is TGTGCCAGCATCCGCGGGAGAGAGGCGGGCAATGAGCAGTTCTTC.

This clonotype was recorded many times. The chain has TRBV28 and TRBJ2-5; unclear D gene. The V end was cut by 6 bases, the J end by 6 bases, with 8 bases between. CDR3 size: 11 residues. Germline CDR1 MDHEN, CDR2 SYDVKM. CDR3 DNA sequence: TGTGCCAGCAGAGGTTGGAAGACCCAGTACTTC. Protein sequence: CASRGWKTQYF.